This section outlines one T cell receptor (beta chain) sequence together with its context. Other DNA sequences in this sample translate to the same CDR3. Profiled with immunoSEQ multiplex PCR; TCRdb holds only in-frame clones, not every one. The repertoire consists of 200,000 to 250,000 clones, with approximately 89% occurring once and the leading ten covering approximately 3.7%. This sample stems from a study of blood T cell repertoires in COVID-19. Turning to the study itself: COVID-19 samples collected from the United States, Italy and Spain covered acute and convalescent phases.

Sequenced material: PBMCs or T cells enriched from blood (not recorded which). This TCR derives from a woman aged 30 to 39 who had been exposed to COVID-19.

The CDR3 DNA sequence: TGTGCCAGCAGCCCCGGACTAGCGGGGGGTAGCACAGATACGCAGTATTTT. It yields the protein CASSPGLAGGSTDTQYF. The genes are TRBV11-3 and TRBJ2-3; TRBD2 aligns across 14 bases. This CDR3 has 17 amino acids. The trim removed 5 bases at V and 0 bases at J, leaving 4 bases unmatched. CDR1 is SGHNT, CDR2 YENEEA, per germline.